Below are 9 T cell receptor beta chains sequenced from a single sample in a study of identical twins. Using its own MiXCR run on the 5' RACE reads, TCRdb lists one record per CDR3 protein. This table has about 470,000 distinct CDR3 sequences, 20% to 25% appearing once. This sample also appeared in a second study, on T cells expressing NK-cell markers.

The sequencing sample was made of CD4+ T cells sorted from blood. Receptors were obtained from a woman younger than 35 in good health.

V gene TRBV5-1 combines with J gene TRBJ2-7, with D possibly being TRBD1 (5 bases). V was clipped by 4 bases and J by 3 bases, with 26 bases between them. CDR3 length: 18 amino acids. The germline V gene encodes CDR1 SGHRS and CDR2 YFSETQ. The CDR3 nucleotides are TGCGCCAGCAGCCCGAATCCGGTGGGGCTTGACAGCTACTACGAGCAGTACTTC. The encoded protein is CASSPNPVGLDSYYEQYF.

V usage is TRBV10-3 and J usage is TRBJ1-2, with TRBD1 matching 10 bases. Trimming at V came to 2 bases and at J to 4 bases, leaving 7 bases not matched to a gene. The CDR3 runs to 16 residues. The germline V gene has CDR1 ENHRY and CDR2 SYGVKD. As DNA, the CDR3 is TGTGCCATCAGTGAGACCGGGACAGGGGCCGGCTATGGCTACACCTTC. This codes for CAISETGTGAGYGYTF.

In this sample, this clonotype turned up a few times. V gene TRBV10-3 combines with J gene TRBJ2-1; TRBD2 matches at 13 bases. V shed 5 bases, J shed 8 bases, and the junction held 6 bases outside the gene matches. The CDR3 totals 15 residues. Looked up from germline, CDR1 is ENHRY and CDR2 is SYGVKD. CDR3 bases: TGTGCCATCAGTCGGACTAGCGGGAGAGGCTATGAGCAGTTCTTC. It specifies CAISRTSGRGYEQFF.

This clonotype has more than one count but fewer than ten. V and J are TRBV12-3 or TRBV12-4 and TRBJ2-2; D uncertain. CDR3 length: 13 amino acids. V was cut by 5 bases and J by 3 bases, with 7 bases left in between. CDR3 amino acids: CASSHRYTGELFF. Here the CDR3 DNA reads TGTGCCAGCAGTCACAGATACACCGGGGAGCTGTTTTTT.

The gene calls are TRBV6-4 and TRBJ2-3, with 12 bases aligning to TRBD2. J was trimmed by 4 bases and V by 2 bases; bases with no gene match: 7. The CDR3 has 17 residues. CDR1 and CDR2 from the germline V gene are MRHNA and SNTAGT. This chain's CDR3 is CASSDTPLAGGPDTQYF. The DNA of the CDR3 is TGTGCCAGCAGTGACACCCCCCTAGCGGGGGGGCCAGATACGCAGTATTTT.

This clonotype appeared a few times. J is TRBJ2-5 and V is TRBV4-1, with TRBD2 matching over 7 bases. CDR1 is MGHRA, CDR2 YSYEKL, per germline. The ends lost 6 bases at V and 3 bases at J; junction bases unmatched: 13. CDR3 length: 16 amino acids. CDR3 nucleotides: TGCGCCAGCAGGTTAAGGGCTAGCGGAGGGGAAGAGACCCAGTACTTC. Protein sequence: CASRLRASGGEETQYF.

CDR3 in amino acids: CASSQGQDHGYTF. The CDR3 nucleotides read TGTGCCAGCAGCCAGGGACAGGACCATGGCTACACCTTC. The rearrangement joins TRBV14 to TRBJ1-2, with TRBD1 identical over 8 bases. The CDR3 consists of 13 residues. J was trimmed by 6 bases and V by 3 bases; bases with no gene match: 3. CDR1 SGHDN and CDR2 FVKESK come from the germline V gene.

This clonotype was seen ten or more times. This chain connects TRBV10-3 to TRBJ2-7; D is tentatively TRBD1 or TRBD2 (5 bases each). Germline CDR1 is ENHRY and CDR2 is SYGVKD. Trimming stripped 6 bases from V and 0 bases from J, with 15 bases between. There are 15 residues in the CDR3. The CDR3: CAIRDRDGDSYEQYF. Written as DNA, the CDR3 is TGTGCCATCAGGGACCGGGACGGGGACTCCTACGAGCAGTACTTC.

V usage is TRBV7-2 and J usage is TRBJ2-6; TRBD1 or TRBD2 may be the D gene (6 bases each). The CDR3 is made up of 16 amino acids. Germline-derived CDR1 and CDR2 are SGHTA and FQGNSA. The ends were cut back, 1 base at V and 5 bases at J, with 12 bases in the middle. The CDR3 nucleotides are TGTGCCAGCAGCTTAGAAGGGGGGCGGTGGGCCAACGTCCTGACTTTC. This translates into CASSLEGGRWANVLTF.